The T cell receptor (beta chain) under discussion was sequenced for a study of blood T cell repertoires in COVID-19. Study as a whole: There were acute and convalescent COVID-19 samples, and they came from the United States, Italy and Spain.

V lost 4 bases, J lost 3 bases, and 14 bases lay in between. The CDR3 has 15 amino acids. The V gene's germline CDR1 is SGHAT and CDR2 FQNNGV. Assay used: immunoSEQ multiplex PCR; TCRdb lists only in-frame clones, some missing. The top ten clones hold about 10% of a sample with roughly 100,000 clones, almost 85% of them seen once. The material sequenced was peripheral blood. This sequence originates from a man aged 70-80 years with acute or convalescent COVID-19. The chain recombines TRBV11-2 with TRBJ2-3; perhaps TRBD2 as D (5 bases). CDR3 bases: TGTGCCAGCAGCTCAGATCGGGAATCTACAGATACGCAGTATTTT. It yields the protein CASSSDRESTDTQYF.